This T cell receptor beta chain is from a study of blood T cells in healthy people across ages. The germline V gene encodes CDR1 DFQATT and CDR2 SNEGSKA (reference sequence). This CDR3 is 15 amino acids long. This clonotype has a handful of counts. An end of the junction does not agree with germline; a read error may underlie this. Combining a sample-barcoded 5' primer with a J-beta primer mix, a second PCR ran for roughly 7 to 11 cycles. TCRdb fed the 5' RACE reads into MiXCR, producing one record per CDR3 protein. The sample holds roughly 2 million distinct CDR3 sequences, around half seen once. Sequencing was performed on blood. This TCR was sampled from a woman between 35 and 50 years old in good health. The rearrangement uses TRBV20-1 and TRBJ1-2; tentative D call: TRBD1 (6 bases). For the CDR3, the DNA is TGCAGCGCTAGAGTCCCAGGACAGACAAACTATGGCTACACCTTC. It is translated as CSARVPGQTNYGYTF.